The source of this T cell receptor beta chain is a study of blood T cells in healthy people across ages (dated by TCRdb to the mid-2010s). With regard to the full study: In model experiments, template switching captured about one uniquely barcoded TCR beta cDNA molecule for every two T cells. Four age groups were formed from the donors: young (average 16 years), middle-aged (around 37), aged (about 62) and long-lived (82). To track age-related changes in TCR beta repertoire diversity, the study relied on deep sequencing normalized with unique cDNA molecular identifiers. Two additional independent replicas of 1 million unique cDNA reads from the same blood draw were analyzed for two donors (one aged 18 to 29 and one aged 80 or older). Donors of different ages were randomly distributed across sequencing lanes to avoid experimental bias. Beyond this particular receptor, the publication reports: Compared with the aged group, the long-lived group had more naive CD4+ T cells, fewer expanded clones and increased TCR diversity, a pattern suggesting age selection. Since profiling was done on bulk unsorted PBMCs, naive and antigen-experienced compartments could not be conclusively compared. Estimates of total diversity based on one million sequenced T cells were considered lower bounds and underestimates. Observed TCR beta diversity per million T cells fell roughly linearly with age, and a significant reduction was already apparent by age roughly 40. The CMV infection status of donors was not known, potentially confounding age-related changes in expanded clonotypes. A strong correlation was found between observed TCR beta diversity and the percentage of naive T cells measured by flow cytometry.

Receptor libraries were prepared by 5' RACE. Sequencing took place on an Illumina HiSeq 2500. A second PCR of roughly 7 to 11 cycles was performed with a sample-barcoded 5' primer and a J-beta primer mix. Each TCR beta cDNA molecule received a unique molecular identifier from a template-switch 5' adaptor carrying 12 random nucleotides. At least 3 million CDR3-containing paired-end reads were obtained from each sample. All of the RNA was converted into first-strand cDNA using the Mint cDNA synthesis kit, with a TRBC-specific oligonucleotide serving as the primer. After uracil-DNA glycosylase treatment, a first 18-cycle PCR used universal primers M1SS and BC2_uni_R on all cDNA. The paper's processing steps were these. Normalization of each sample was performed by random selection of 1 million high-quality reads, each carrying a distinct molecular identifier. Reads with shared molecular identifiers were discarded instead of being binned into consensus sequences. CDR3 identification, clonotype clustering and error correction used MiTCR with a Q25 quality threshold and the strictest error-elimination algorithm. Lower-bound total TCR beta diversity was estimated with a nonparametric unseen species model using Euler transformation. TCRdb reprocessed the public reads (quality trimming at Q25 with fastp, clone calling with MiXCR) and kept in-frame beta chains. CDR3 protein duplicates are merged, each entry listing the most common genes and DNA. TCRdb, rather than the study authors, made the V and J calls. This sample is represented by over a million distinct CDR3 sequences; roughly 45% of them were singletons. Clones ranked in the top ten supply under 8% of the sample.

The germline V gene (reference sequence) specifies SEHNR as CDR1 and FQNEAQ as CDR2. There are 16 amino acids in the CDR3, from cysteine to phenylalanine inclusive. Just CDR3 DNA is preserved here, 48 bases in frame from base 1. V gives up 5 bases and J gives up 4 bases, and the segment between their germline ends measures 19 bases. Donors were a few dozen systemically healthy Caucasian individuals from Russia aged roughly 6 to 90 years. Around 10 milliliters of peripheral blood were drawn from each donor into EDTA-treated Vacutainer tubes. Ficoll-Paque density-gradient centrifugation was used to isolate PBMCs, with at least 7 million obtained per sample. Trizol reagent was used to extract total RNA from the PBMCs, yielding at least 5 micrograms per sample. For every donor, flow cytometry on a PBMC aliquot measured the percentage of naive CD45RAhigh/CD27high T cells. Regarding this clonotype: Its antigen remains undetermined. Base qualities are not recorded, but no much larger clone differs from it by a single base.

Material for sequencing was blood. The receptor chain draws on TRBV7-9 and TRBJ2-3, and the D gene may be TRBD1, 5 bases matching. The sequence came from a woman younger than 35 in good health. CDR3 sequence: CASSQPWGNSPDTQYF. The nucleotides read TGTGCCAGCAGCCAACCGTGGGGCAACTCCCCAGATACGCAGTATTTT.